This TCR beta chain was sequenced for a study of technical replicates of blood from a few donors. CDR3 length: 15 residues. CDR1 is SGHRS, CDR2 YFSETQ, per germline. The V end lost 2 bases, the J end lost 3 bases, and 14 bases lay between the germline ends. Data came from immunoSEQ multiplex PCR; TCRdb stores just in-frame clones and leaves some out. The repertoire holds under 100,000 clones, approximately 83% seen once, with roughly 4.9% in the top ten. This sequence originates from a human donor in good health. Some clones in this sample may be carry-over from other donors' samples. Sequencing input: PBMCs. The J gene is TRBJ1-1, the V gene TRBV5-1; D perhaps matches TRBD1 (6 bases). CDR3 amino acids: CASSFGGRGYTEAFF. CDR3 nucleotide sequence: TGCGCCAGCAGCTTCGGGGGGCGGGGTTACACTGAAGCTTTCTTT.